A single sample gave rise to the 27 T cell receptor beta chains below, sequenced in a study of patients and donors after allogeneic stem cell transplantation. MiXCR was run by TCRdb on the RT-PCR reads, yielding one entry per CDR3 protein. The sample lists approximately 410,000 distinct CDR3 sequences, 16% occurring once. Material: blood, either unsorted or a sorted T cell fraction (not recorded which). The receptors stem from a human donor who was either an allogeneic HSCT recipient or a stem cell or donor lymphocyte infusion donor (not recorded which). It is not recorded whose cells these are; they may come from a transplant donor.

The sample holds a few counts of this clonotype. The chain couples TRBV20-1 to TRBJ2-2; the D gene is possibly TRBD1 (6 bases). V dropped 5 bases and J dropped 3 bases, with 13 bases sitting between them. The CDR3 is 14 residues long. Germline V lookup: CDR1 DFQATT, CDR2 SNEGSKA (reference sequence). CDR3 region: CSAWGHFDTGELFF. The CDR3 DNA reads TGCAGTGCTTGGGGACACTTCGACACCGGGGAGCTGTTTTTT.

This clonotype came up a few times. The gene calls are TRBV9 and TRBJ2-7, with 16 bases fitting TRBD2. The CDR3 is made up of 15 amino acids. Germline V lookup: CDR1 SGDLS, CDR2 YYNGEE. J lost 5 bases, V lost 2 bases, and 1 base had no gene match. CDR3 DNA sequence: TGTGCCAGCAGCGTGGGGACTAGCGGGAGGGACGAGCAGTACTTC. As protein: CASSVGTSGRDEQYF.

This clonotype was seen repeatedly, ten times or more. This chain connects TRBV5-1 to TRBJ1-5; D may be TRBD1 (5 bases). This CDR3 region has 16 residues. The germline CDR1 and CDR2 sequences are SGHRS and YFSETQ. Trimming took 4 bases from V and 9 from J, leaving 23 bases between them. The CDR3 sequence is CASSETGTEIEMPQHF. In DNA, the CDR3 is TGCGCCAGCAGCGAAACCGGGACGGAGATTGAGATGCCCCAGCATTTT.

This clonotype was recorded a few times. This sequence joins TRBV7-3 and TRBJ2-5; maybe TRBD2 (5 bases). CDR1 is SGHTA and CDR2 is FQGTGA in the germline V gene. CDR3 length: 16 amino acids. The V gene lost 2 bases and the J gene lost 0 bases, with 13 bases spanning the gap. The CDR3 protein is CASSLGVGGYQETQYF. CDR3 nucleotide sequence: TGTGCCAGCAGCTTAGGAGTTGGCGGGTACCAAGAGACCCAGTACTTC.

This clonotype was found a few times. The chain recombines TRBV27 with TRBJ2-1; D not certain. From germline, CDR1 is MNHEY and CDR2 SMNVEV (reference sequence). V lost 3 bases and J lost 9, with 6 bases in between. The CDR3 has 11 residues. The CDR3 nucleotides are TGTGCCAGCAGTTTTCTCGGTGAGCAGTTCTTC. It is translated as CASSFLGEQFF.

As to this clonotype: This may stem from a read error, because a much larger clone lies one nucleotide away. The chain is built from TRBV20-1 and TRBJ1-1, with TRBD1 identical over 7 bases. Germline V gene sequence: CDR1 DFQATT, CDR2 SNEGSKA (reference sequence). The CDR3 has 11 residues. The CDR3 DNA sequence: TGCAGGGGACAGCTGAACACTGAAGCTTTCTTT. This translates into CRGQLNTEAFF.

The chain combines TRBV2 with TRBJ1-2; tentatively, D is TRBD1 (6 bases). V was trimmed by 6 bases and J by 8 bases, leaving 16 bases between them. The CDR3 loop spans 13 amino acids. CDR1 and CDR2 from the germline V gene are SNHLY and FYNNEI. The CDR3 DNA reads TGTGCCAGCAGGGATGACAGGACGGGGGGCTACACCTTC. Translating gives CASRDDRTGGYTF.

The chain links TRBV28 to TRBJ1-5; no reliable D call. The V gene lost 5 bases and the J gene lost 0 bases, with 14 bases spanning the gap. CDR1 and CDR2 (germline): MDHEN, SYDVKM. The CDR3 contains 16 residues. CDR3 bases: TGTGCCAGCAGTCCAATCTCAGAGAATAGCAATCAGCCCCAGCATTTT. Translated, it gives CASSPISENSNQPQHF. Complete variable domain (other parts from reference TRBV28 and TRBJ1-5): DVKVTQSSRYLVKRTGEKVFLECVQDMDHENMFWYRQDPGLGLRLIYFSYDVKMKEKGDIPEGYSVSREKKERFSLILESASTNQTSMYLCASSPISENSNQPQHFGDGTRLSIL.

The chain recombines TRBV6-1 with TRBJ2-1, with 13 bases aligning to TRBD2. V was pared by 6 bases and J by 6 bases, with 14 bases of the junction left unmatched. The germline V gene encodes CDR1 MNHNS and CDR2 SASEGT. This CDR3 region has 18 residues. The CDR3 DNA reads TGTGCCAGCAGGACGGACAGGTTGGGACTAGCGGGGTCCAATGAGCAGTTCTTC. Translation: CASRTDRLGLAGSNEQFF.

This clonotype has a handful of counts. The V gene is TRBV20-1, the J gene TRBJ2-7; TRBD1 or TRBD2 may be the D gene (7 bases each). V was clipped by 6 bases and J by 6 bases, with 21 bases between them. The length of the CDR3 is 14 residues. Germline V gene data show CDR1 as DFQATT and CDR2 as SNEGSKA (reference sequence). Here the CDR3 reads CSAFPDRSGGEQYF. The CDR3 coding sequence is TGCAGTGCCTTCCCGGACAGGTCGGGAGGCGAGCAGTACTTC.

This clonotype has more than one count but fewer than ten. The gene calls are TRBV5-1 and TRBJ2-1; no definite D call. The CDR3 sequence is 13 residues long. Germline CDR1 is SGHRS and CDR2 is YFSETQ. V was cut by 4 bases and J by 7 bases, with 12 bases left in between. CDR3: CASSEEPENEQFF. In DNA, the CDR3 is TGCGCCAGCAGCGAGGAGCCTGAGAATGAGCAGTTCTTC.

This clonotype was detected ten times or more. This chain links TRBV4-1 with TRBJ2-2; unclear D gene. Between the trimmed V and J ends, which lost 0 bases and 3 bases, there was a span of 8 bases. From germline, CDR1 is MGHRA and CDR2 YSYEKL. The CDR3 extends over 15 amino acids. The DNA for the CDR3 is TGCGCCAGCAGCCAAGAGGGAAGGGACACCGGGGAGCTGTTTTTT. Its translation is CASSQEGRDTGELFF.

This clonotype was observed a few times. The rearrangement joins TRBV29-1 to TRBJ1-1; D perhaps matches TRBD1 (5 bases). The CDR3 consists of 14 residues. V lost 6 bases and J 1 base, leaving 15 bases between the germline ends. Germline V gene sequence: CDR1 SQVTM, CDR2 ANQGSEA. The DNA of the CDR3 is TGCAGCGTGCAGGGCGGCAGATGGAACACTGAAGCTTTCTTT. It specifies CSVQGGRWNTEAFF.

Many counts were recorded for this clonotype. The rearrangement links TRBV7-7 to TRBJ2-4; TRBD1 or TRBD2 may be the D gene (5 bases each). The CDR3 length is 13 residues. CDR1 SSHAT and CDR2 FNYEAQ come from the germline V gene (reference sequence). CDR3 protein: CGQRGGAKNIQYF. The DNA of the CDR3 is TGTGGCCAACGTGGGGGAGCCAAAAACATTCAGTACTTC. The complete variable domain, with remaining parts taken from reference TRBV7-7 and TRBJ2-4, reads GAGVSQSPRYKVTKRGQDVTLRCDPISSHATLYWYQQALGQGPEFLTYFNYEAQPDKSGLPSDRFSAERPEGSISTLTIQRTEQRDSAMYRCGQRGGAKNIQYFGAGTRLSVL.

The rearrangement uses TRBV11-2 and TRBJ1-5, with D hard to call. Per the germline V gene, CDR1 is SGHAT and CDR2 is FQNNGV. This CDR3 comprises 15 residues. Trimming cost V 0 bases and J 6 bases, with 12 bases left between them. CDR3 sequence: CASSLDPGFAQPQHF. In DNA, the CDR3 is TGTGCCAGCAGCTTAGACCCTGGGTTCGCTCAGCCCCAGCATTTT. The variable domain in full, completed from reference TRBV11-2 and TRBJ1-5, reads EAGVAQSPRYKIIEKRQSVAFWCNPISGHATLYWYQQILGQGPKLLIQFQNNGVVDDSQLPKDRFSAERLKGVDSTLKIQPAKLEDSAVYLCASSLDPGFAQPQHFGDGTRLSIL.

This clonotype was seen a few times. V gene TRBV2 combines with J gene TRBJ2-2; D possibly corresponds to TRBD1 (5 bases). The CDR3 is 15 amino acids. The V gene's germline CDR1 is SNHLY and CDR2 FYNNEI. V shed 2 bases and J shed 7 bases, with 14 bases lying between them. CDR3: CASSESRALGGELFF. CDR3 nucleotide sequence: TGTGCCAGCAGTGAATCCAGGGCTCTTGGCGGGGAGCTGTTTTTT.

This clonotype was seen repeatedly, ten times or more. The chain is built from TRBV5-1 and TRBJ1-1; TRBD1 aligns across 8 bases. The CDR3 is 13 residues long. Germline V gene lookup returns CDR1 SGHRS and CDR2 YFSETQ. V was pared by 3 bases and J by 5 bases, with 3 bases of the junction left unmatched. The CDR3 DNA reads as TGCGCCAGCAGCTCCCGACAGGGGACTGAAGCTTTCTTT. Protein sequence: CASSSRQGTEAFF.

The DNA for the CDR3 is TGCGCCAGCAGCCGACCGGGACAGGGATTCACCGGGGAGCTGTTTTTT. Translation: CASSRPGQGFTGELFF. The chain links TRBV4-1 to TRBJ2-2, with 9 positions matching TRBD1. CDR3 length equals 16 residues. V lost 4 bases to trimming and J lost 4 bases; unmatched junction nucleotides: 7. CDR1 is MGHRA, CDR2 YSYEKL, per germline.

This clonotype has a handful of counts. The rearrangement uses TRBV5-1 and TRBJ1-5; 12 nucleotides agree with TRBD1. The CDR3 extends over 15 amino acids. The trim removed 4 bases at V and 5 bases at J, leaving 4 bases unmatched. From germline, CDR1 is SGHRS and CDR2 YFSETQ. Written as DNA, the CDR3 is TGCGCCAGCAGCACCGGGACAGGGGGCTATCAGCCCCAGCATTTT. This gives the protein CASSTGTGGYQPQHF.

This rearrangement joins TRBV7-3 to TRBJ2-2; D uncertain. The CDR3 loop spans 18 amino acids. V was shortened by 3 bases and J by 4 bases, with 21 bases between the two germline ends. The germline V gene has CDR1 SGHTA and CDR2 FQGTGA. The CDR3 loop reads CASSLGLGFGWSTGELFF. The CDR3 DNA reads TGTGCCAGCAGCTTGGGCCTAGGATTTGGGTGGAGCACCGGGGAGCTGTTTTTT.

A few counts support this clonotype. This rearrangement joins TRBV7-3 to TRBJ2-7, with a tentative D call TRBD1 (6 bases). Trimming removed 5 bases from V and 1 base from J, with 15 bases in between. Germline V gives CDR1 SGHTA, CDR2 FQGTGA. CDR3 length: 15 residues. In DNA form, the CDR3 reads TGTGCCAGCAGCCCTACAGGGTACAGTTCCTACGAGCAGTACTTC. Translating gives CASSPTGYSSYEQYF.

This chain joins TRBV12-3 or TRBV12-4 and TRBJ2-7; the D gene is possibly TRBD1 (6 bases). The CDR3 loop spans 13 amino acids. Trimming left V 4 bases short and J 4 bases short, with 11 bases between. The CDR3 nucleotides read TGTGCCAGCAGTTCGATACAGGGATACGAGCAGTACTTC. Translating it yields CASSSIQGYEQYF.

This clonotype was observed a few times. The chain uses TRBV15 and TRBJ2-3; 7 bases are shared with TRBD1. The ends lost 0 bases at V and 3 bases at J; junction bases unmatched: 6. CDR3 length: 16 residues. Germline V gene lookup returns CDR1 LNHNV and CDR2 YYDKDF (reference sequence). CDR3 loop: CATSRDHRGVTDTQYF. DNA for the CDR3: TGTGCCACCAGCAGAGATCACAGGGGAGTGACAGATACGCAGTATTTT.

Many counts were recorded for this clonotype. V usage is TRBV7-8 and J usage is TRBJ2-3; D is perhaps TRBD2 (6 bases). This CDR3 is 13 amino acids long. V dropped 5 bases and J dropped 7 bases, with 13 bases sitting between them. The germline V gene has CDR1 SGHVS and CDR2 FQNEAQ. In nucleotides, the CDR3 is TGTGCCAGCAGCCTCAAGACTAGTAATACGCAGTATTTT. This sequence encodes CASSLKTSNTQYF.

This clonotype was observed at least ten times. This rearrangement joins TRBV29-1 to TRBJ2-7, with D uncertain. V was shortened by 7 bases and J by 2 bases, with 15 bases between the two germline ends. CDR1 and CDR2 (germline): SQVTM, ANQGSEA. The CDR3 is 13 amino acids. The CDR3 spells CSAIWAKTYEQYF. As DNA, the CDR3 is TGCAGCGCCATATGGGCTAAAACCTACGAGCAGTACTTC.

The chain joins TRBV10-3 to TRBJ2-7, with TRBD1 identical over 9 bases. Germline V gives CDR1 ENHRY, CDR2 SYGVKD. The CDR3 consists of 14 residues. The V and J ends lost 5 bases and 4 bases, in that order; junction bases with no gene match: 6. The CDR3 nucleotides are TGTGCCATCAGTCCCGGGACAGGGCCTTACGAGCAGTACTTC. This encodes CAISPGTGPYEQYF.

The V gene is TRBV5-5, the J gene TRBJ2-4, with D uncertain. The CDR3 has 12 residues. The germline CDR1 and CDR2 sequences are SGHKS and YYEKEE (reference sequence). V was clipped by 0 bases and J by 5 bases, with 3 bases between them. This chain's CDR3 is CASSLGQNIQYF. Written as DNA, the CDR3 is TGTGCCAGCAGCTTGGGGCAAAACATTCAGTACTTC.